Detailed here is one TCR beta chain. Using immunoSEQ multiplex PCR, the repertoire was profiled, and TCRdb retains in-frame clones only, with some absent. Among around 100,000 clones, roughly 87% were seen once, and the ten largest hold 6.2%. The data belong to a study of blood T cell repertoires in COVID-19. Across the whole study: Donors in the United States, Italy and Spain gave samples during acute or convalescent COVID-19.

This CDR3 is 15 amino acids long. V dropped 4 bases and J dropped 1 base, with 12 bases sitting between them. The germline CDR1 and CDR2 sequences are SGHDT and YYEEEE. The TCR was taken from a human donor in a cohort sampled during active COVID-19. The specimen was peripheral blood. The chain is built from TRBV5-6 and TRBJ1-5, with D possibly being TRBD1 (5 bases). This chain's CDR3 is CASSLGTSSNQPQHF. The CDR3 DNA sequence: TGTGCCAGCAGCCTAGGGACTTCCAGCAATCAGCCCCAGCATTTT.